This T cell receptor (beta chain) was identified during a study of cytomegalovirus exposure and HLA in healthy donors. This CDR3 region has 14 residues. Germline CDR1 and CDR2: MDHEN and SYDVKM. V shed 6 bases and J shed 0 bases, with 9 bases lying between them. The PCR employed 60 Vbeta primers together with 13 Jbeta primers. Sequencing used immunoSEQ multiplex PCR; TCRdb keeps in-frame clones, though not all of them. The sample lists 130,000 to 150,000 clones, around 80% occurring once. All the people who gave samples were healthy bone marrow donors. The TCR was taken from a male donor in good health and CMV-seronegative. V gene TRBV28 combines with J gene TRBJ1-5, with a tentative D call TRBD1 (6 bases). Sequencing input: PBMCs. CDR3 sequence: CASSPGVSNQPQHF. CDR3 nucleotide sequence: TGTGCCAGCAGCCCAGGGGTTAGCAATCAGCCCCAGCATTTT.